The clone carrying this T cell receptor (beta chain) was observed a few times. Its target is unknown. Trimming shortened V by 6 bases and J by 6 bases, and 9 bases separated the two germline ends. The germline CDR1 and CDR2 sequences are MNHEY and SVGEGT. The CDR3 sequence is 12 residues long. The data stem from a study of blood T cells in healthy people across ages. General study points: Per million T cells, TCR beta diversity dropped roughly linearly as age increased. For the donors, CMV status was unknown and possibly confounded expanded clonotype changes.

Through a sample-barcoded 5' primer and a J-beta primer mix, a second PCR was run for 7 to 11 cycles. A tag from a template-switch adaptor with 12 random nucleotides marked each cDNA molecule. All samples yielded 2.5 million or more CDR3-containing paired-end reads. TCRdb independently ran MiXCR on the 5' RACE reads; one entry per CDR3 protein. The sample has 1.5 million to 2 million distinct CDR3 sequences, 30% to 40% seen once. The J gene is TRBJ2-1, the V gene TRBV6-2 or TRBV6-3, with D unresolved. Sequenced: blood. The TCR originated in a woman aged 25 to 39 in good health. The CDR3 DNA follows: TGTGCCAGCAGCCCCCTGACCAATGAGCAGTTCTTC. This encodes CASSPLTNEQFF.